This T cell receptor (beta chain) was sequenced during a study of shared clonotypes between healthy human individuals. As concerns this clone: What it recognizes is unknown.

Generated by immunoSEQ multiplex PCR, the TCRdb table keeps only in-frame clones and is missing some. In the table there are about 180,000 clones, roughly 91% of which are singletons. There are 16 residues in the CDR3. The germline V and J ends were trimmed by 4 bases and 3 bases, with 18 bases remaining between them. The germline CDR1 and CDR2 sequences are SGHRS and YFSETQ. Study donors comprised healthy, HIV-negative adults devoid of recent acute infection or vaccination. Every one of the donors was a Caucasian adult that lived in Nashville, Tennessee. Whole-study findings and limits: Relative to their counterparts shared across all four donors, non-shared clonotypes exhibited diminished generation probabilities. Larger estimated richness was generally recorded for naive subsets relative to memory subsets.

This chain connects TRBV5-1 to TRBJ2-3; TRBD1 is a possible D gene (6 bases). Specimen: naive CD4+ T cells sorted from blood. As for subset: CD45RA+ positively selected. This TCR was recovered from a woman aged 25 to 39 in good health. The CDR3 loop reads CASSHNPGDGTDTQYF. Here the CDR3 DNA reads TGCGCCAGCAGCCATAATCCAGGGGATGGGACAGATACGCAGTATTTT.